This T cell receptor (beta chain) comes out of a study of memory CD4+ T cells and cytomegalovirus serostatus. In the study overall: This sample comes from healthy Belgian adults, several CMV seropositive, about 25 seronegative. General study results and limits: Suggested: most of the CMV-linked TCR signature lies in CD4+ memory cells.

Profiled with immunoSEQ multiplex PCR; TCRdb holds only in-frame clones, not every one. This table holds about 50,000 clones, 82% found once. The sort gate was single viable CD3+CD4+CD8-CD45RO+ cells for memory CD4+ T cells. CMV serostatus came from serum IgG against pp150, pp28, p38, p52. CD4+ T cells were isolated by positive magnetic selection. Germline V gene data show CDR1 as SNHLY and CDR2 as FYNNEI. The ends were cut back, 6 bases at V and 1 base at J, with 13 bases in the middle. The CDR3 has 15 amino acids. About this clone itself: As yet, its antigen is unknown.

The chain employs TRBV2 and TRBJ1-5; D is perhaps TRBD1 (6 bases). This receptor was identified in an adult in good health and CMV-seronegative. Material: memory CD4+ T cells from blood. The CDR3 reads CASRLATGSNQPQHF. For the CDR3, the DNA is TGTGCCAGCAGACTAGCCACAGGGAGCAATCAGCCCCAGCATTTT.